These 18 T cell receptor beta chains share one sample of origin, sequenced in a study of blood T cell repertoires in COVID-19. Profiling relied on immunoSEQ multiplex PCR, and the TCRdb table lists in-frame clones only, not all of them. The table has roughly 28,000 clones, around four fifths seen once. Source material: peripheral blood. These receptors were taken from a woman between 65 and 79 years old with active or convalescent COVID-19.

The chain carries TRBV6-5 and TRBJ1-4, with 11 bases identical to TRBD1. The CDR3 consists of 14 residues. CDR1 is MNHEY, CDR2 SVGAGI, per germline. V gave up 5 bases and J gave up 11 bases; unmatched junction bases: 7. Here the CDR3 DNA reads TGTGCCAGCAGTCCCGGACAGGGGGCTTGGAAACTGTTTTTT. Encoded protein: CASSPGQGAWKLFF.

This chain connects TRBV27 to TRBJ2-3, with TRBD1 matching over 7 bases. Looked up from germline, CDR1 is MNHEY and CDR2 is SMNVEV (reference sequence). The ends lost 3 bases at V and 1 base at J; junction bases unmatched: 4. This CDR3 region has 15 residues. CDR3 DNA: TGTGCCAGCAGTTTCCGACAGGGAGGCACAGATACGCAGTATTTT. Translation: CASSFRQGGTDTQYF.

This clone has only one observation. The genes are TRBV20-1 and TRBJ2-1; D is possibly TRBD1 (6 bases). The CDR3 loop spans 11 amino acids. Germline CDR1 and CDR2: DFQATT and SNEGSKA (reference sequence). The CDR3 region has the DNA TGCACACAGGGAACATACAATGAGCAGTTCTTC. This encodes CTQGTYNEQFF.

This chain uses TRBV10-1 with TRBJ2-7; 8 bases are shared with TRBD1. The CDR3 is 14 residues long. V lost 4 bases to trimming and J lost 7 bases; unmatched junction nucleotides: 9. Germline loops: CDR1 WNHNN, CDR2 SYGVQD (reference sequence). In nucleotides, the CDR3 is TGCGCCAGCAGTGGAGGACAGGGCGGGGTGGAGCAGTACTTC. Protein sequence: CASSGGQGGVEQYF.

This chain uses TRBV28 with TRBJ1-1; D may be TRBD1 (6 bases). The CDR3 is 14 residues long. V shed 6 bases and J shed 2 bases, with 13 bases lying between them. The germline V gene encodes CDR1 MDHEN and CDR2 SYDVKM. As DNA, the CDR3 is TGTGCCAGCAGGCGGACAGACGTAAACACTGAAGCTTTCTTT. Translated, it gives CASRRTDVNTEAFF.

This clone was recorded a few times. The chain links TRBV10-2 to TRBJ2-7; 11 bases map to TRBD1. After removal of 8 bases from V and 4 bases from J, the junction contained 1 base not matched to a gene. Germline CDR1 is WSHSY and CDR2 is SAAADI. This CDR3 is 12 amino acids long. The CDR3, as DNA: TGCGCCAGCGGGGACAGGGGGTACGAGCAGTACTTC. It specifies CASGDRGYEQYF.

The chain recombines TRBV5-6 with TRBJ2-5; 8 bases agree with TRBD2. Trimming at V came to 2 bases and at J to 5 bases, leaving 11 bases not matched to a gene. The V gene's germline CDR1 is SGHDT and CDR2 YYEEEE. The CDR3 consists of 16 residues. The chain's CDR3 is CASSLDPGLGGETQYF. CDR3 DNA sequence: TGTGCCAGCAGCTTAGACCCGGGACTAGGGGGGGAGACCCAGTACTTC.

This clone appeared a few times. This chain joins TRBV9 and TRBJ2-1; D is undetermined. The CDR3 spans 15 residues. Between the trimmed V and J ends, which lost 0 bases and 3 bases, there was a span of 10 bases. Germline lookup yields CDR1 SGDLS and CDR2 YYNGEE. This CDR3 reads CASSVADNLYNEQFF. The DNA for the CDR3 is TGTGCCAGCAGCGTAGCTGACAACCTCTACAATGAGCAGTTCTTC.

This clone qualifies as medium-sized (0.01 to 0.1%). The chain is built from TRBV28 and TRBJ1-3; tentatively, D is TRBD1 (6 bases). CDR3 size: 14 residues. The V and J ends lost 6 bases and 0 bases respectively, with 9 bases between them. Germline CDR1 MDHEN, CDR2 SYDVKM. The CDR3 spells CASSRTDSGNTIYF. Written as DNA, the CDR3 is TGTGCCAGCAGCCGGACAGACTCTGGAAACACCATATATTTT.

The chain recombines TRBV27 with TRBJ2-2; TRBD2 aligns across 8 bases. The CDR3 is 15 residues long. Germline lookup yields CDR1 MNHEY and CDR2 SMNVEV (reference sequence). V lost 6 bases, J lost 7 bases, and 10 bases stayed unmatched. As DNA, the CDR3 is TGTGCCAGCAGCCCGCGGAGCGGGGGCATCGGGGAGCTGTTTTTT. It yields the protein CASSPRSGGIGELFF.

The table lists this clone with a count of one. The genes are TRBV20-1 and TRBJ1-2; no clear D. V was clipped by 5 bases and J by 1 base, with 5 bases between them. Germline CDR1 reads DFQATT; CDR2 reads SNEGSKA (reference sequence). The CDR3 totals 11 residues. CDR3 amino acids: CSAPFNYGYTF. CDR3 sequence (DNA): TGCAGTGCTCCGTTTAACTATGGCTACACCTTC.

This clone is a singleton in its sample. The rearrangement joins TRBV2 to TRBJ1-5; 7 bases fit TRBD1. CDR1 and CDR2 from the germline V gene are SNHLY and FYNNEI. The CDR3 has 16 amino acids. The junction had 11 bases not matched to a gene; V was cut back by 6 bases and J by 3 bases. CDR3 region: CASSLIDRVVNQPQHF. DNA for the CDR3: TGTGCCAGCAGCCTTATAGACAGGGTCGTCAATCAGCCCCAGCATTTT. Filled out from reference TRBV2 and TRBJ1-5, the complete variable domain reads EPEVTQTPSHQVTQMGQEVILRCVPISNHLYFYWYRQILGQKVEFLVSFYNNEISEKSEIFDDQFSVERPDGSNFTLKIRSTKLEDSAMYFCASSLIDRVVNQPQHFGDGTRLSIL.

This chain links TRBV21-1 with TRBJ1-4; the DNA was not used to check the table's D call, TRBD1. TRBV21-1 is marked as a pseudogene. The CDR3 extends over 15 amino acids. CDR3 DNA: TGTGCCAGCAGCAATCTTCACAGGGTTTATAGAAAACTGTTTTTT. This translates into CASSNLHRVYRKLFF.

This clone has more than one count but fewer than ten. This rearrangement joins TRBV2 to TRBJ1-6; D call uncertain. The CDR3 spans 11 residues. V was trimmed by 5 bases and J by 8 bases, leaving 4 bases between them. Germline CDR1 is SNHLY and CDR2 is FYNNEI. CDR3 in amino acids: CASSSYSPLHF. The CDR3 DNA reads TGTGCCAGCAGTTCTTATTCACCCCTCCACTTT.

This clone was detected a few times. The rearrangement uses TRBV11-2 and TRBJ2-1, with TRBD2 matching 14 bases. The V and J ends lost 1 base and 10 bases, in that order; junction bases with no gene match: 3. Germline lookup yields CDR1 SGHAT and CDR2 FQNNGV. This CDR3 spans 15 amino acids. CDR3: CASSLVGTSGSEQFF. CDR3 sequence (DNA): TGTGCCAGCAGCTTAGTAGGGACTAGCGGGAGCGAGCAGTTCTTC.

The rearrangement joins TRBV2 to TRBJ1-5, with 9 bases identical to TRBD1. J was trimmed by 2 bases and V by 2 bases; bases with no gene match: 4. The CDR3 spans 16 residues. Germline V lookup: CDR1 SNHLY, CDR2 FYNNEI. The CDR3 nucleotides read TGTGCCAGCAGTGAATGGGACAGGGAAGGCAATCAGCCCCAGCATTTT. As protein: CASSEWDREGNQPQHF. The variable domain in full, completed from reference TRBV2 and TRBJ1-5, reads EPEVTQTPSHQVTQMGQEVILRCVPISNHLYFYWYRQILGQKVEFLVSFYNNEISEKSEIFDDQFSVERPDGSNFTLKIRSTKLEDSAMYFCASSEWDREGNQPQHFGDGTRLSIL.

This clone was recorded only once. As DNA, the CDR3 is TGTGCCAGCAGCTTGCGGACAGGACAAGAGACCCAGTACTTC. This sequence encodes CASSLRTGQETQYF. The chain combines TRBV7-9 with TRBJ2-5, with 7 bases identical to TRBD1. The CDR3 is 14 amino acids. The J segment lost 2 bases and the V segment lost 3 bases, leaving 3 bases of the junction unmatched. CDR1 and CDR2 from the germline V gene are SEHNR and FQNEAQ (reference sequence).

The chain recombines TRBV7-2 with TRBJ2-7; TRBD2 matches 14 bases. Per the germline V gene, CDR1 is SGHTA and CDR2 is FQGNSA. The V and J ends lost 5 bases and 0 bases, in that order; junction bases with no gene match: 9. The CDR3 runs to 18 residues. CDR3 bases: TGTGCCAGCAGCGCGGGACTAGCGGGGGCCACGAGCTCCTACGAGCAGTACTTC. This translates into CASSAGLAGATSSYEQYF.